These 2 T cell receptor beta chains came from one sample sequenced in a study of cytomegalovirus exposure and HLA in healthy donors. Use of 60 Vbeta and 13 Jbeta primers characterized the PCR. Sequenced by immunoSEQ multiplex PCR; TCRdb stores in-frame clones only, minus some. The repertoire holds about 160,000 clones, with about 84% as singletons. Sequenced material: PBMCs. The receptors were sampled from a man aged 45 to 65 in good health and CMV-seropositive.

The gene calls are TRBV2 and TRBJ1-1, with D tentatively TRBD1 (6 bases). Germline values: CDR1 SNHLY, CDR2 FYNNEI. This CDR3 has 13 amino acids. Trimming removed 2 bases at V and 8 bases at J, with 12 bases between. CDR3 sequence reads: CASSELTGLEAFF. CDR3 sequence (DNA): TGTGCCAGCAGTGAACTAACAGGGTTGGAAGCTTTCTTT.

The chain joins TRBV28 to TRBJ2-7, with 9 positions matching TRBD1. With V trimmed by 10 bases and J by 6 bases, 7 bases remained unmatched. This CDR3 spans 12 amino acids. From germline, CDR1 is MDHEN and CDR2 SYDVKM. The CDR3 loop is CATRDRVREQYF. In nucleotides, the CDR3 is TGTGCCACCCGGGACAGGGTTCGCGAGCAGTACTTC.